Shown below are 3 T cell receptor beta chains from a single sample sequenced in a study of T cell repertoires in cytomegalovirus infection. TCRdb re-called the reads through MiXCR, storing one row per CDR3 protein. Seen here are 150,000 or so distinct CDR3 sequences, under 8.5% observed once, and the top ten hold about a sixth. The material sequenced was PBMCs. Receptors were obtained from a human donor in good health (CMV status not recorded). Some clones in this sample may be carry-over from other donors' samples.

This clonotype has ten or more counts. V gene TRBV20-1 combines with J gene TRBJ2-1; 8 bases fit TRBD2. CDR3 length: 15 amino acids. J lost 3 bases, V lost 6 bases, and 10 bases had no gene match. The germline CDR1 and CDR2 sequences are DFQATT and SNEGSKA (reference sequence). CDR3 nucleotide sequence: TGCAGTGCCCCTTCGGGGGGGTCGGTCTACAATGAGCAGTTCTTC. It yields the protein CSAPSGGSVYNEQFF.

There are many counts of this clonotype. This sequence joins TRBV6-1 and TRBJ1-1, with TRBD1 matching over 7 bases. From germline, CDR1 is MNHNS and CDR2 SASEGT. V was pared by 4 bases and J by 3 bases, with 2 bases of the junction left unmatched. The length of the CDR3 is 13 residues. The CDR3 reads CASSATGDTEAFF. The DNA for the CDR3 is TGTGCCAGCAGTGCCACAGGGGACACTGAAGCTTTCTTT.

This clonotype showed up many times. The chain employs TRBV7-2 and TRBJ1-3; tentative D call: TRBD1 (5 bases). Trimming took off 6 bases at V and 4 bases at J, with 16 bases between the two ends. The CDR3 extends over 15 amino acids. Germline V lookup: CDR1 SGHTA, CDR2 FQGNSA. The CDR3 loop is CASSSGRVSGNTIYF. The CDR3 nucleotides read TGTGCCAGCAGTTCAGGGAGGGTCTCCGGAAACACCATATATTTT.